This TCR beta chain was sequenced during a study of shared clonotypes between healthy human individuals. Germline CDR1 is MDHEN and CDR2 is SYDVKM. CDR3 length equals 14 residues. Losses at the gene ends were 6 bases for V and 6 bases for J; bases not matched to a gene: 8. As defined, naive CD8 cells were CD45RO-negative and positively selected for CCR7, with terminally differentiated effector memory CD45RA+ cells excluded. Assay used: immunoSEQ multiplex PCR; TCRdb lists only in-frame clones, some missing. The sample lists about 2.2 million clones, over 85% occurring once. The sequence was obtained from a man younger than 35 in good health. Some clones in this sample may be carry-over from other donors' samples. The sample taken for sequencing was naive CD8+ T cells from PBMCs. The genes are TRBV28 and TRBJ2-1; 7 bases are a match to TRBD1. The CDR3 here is CASSEGASRNEQFF. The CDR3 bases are TGTGCCAGCAGCGAGGGGGCCTCCCGCAATGAGCAGTTCTTC.